These 29 T cell receptor beta chains originate from one sample sequenced in a study of blood T cell repertoires in COVID-19. Only in-frame clones appear in the TCRdb table, and some are missing; sequencing was by immunoSEQ multiplex PCR. This table has roughly 200,000 clones, about 83% appearing once. Sample: peripheral blood. These TCRs come from a man aged 55 to 70 who had recovered from COVID-19.

The rearrangement uses TRBV10-2 and TRBJ2-1, with a possible D match to TRBD2 (5 bases). CDR1 and CDR2 from the germline V gene are WSHSY and SAAADI. This CDR3 has 16 amino acids. The V and J ends lost 0 bases and 0 bases respectively, with 9 bases between them. In DNA, the CDR3 is TGCGCCAGCAGTGAGTCGCCGCGGGCCTCCTACAATGAGCAGTTCTTC. Residues: CASSESPRASYNEQFF.

This clone is a singleton in its sample. The V call is TRBV28, the J call TRBJ1-2, with 7 bases fitting TRBD1. V trimming: 6 bases; J trimming: 5 bases; junction bases outside the gene matches: 12. Per the germline V gene, CDR1 is MDHEN and CDR2 is SYDVKM. This CDR3 has 15 amino acids. The CDR3 DNA reads as TGTGCCAGCAGCTCACCTCCGGGACAGTTTTATGGCTACACCTTC. It is translated as CASSSPPGQFYGYTF.

The chain couples TRBV9 to TRBJ1-6, with D possibly being TRBD1 (5 bases). The germline gives CDR1 SGDLS, CDR2 YYNGEE. CDR3 length: 15 amino acids. Trimming cost V 3 bases and J 7 bases, with 14 bases left between them. The CDR3 is CASSDQGFGNSPLHF. In DNA, the CDR3 is TGTGCCAGCAGCGACCAGGGATTCGGGAATTCACCCCTCCACTTT.

The chain has TRBV18 and TRBJ2-5; maybe TRBD1 (5 bases). CDR3 size: 16 residues. Trimming shortened V by 3 bases and J by 5 bases, and 19 bases separated the two germline ends. Per the germline V gene, CDR1 is KGHSH and CDR2 is LQKENI. The CDR3: CASSPQVQGNGETQYF. CDR3 DNA sequence: TGTGCCAGCTCACCTCAAGTCCAGGGTAATGGGGAGACCCAGTACTTC.

The genes are TRBV3-1 (or the pseudogene TRBV3-2) and TRBJ1-6; 8 bases fit TRBD1. The V gene end was trimmed by 1 base and the J gene end by 6 bases; junction bases not matched to a gene: 5. Germline V lookup: CDR1 LGHDT, CDR2 YNNKEL (reference sequence). The length of the CDR3 is 16 residues. The CDR3 region has the DNA TGTGCCAGCAGCCAAGGGACAGGGCCAGGTAATTCACCCCTCCACTTT. Its protein is CASSQGTGPGNSPLHF.

The chain recombines TRBV7-9 with TRBJ1-3; 7 positions match TRBD1. Germline trimming cut 1 base from V and 0 bases from J; bases unmatched to any gene: 0. CDR1 is SEHNR, CDR2 FQNEAQ, per germline (reference sequence). The CDR3 sequence is 15 residues long. CDR3 sequence (DNA): TGTGCCAGCAGCTTAGGACAGGGCTCTGGAAACACCATATATTTT. It yields the protein CASSLGQGSGNTIYF.

The V call is TRBV5-1, the J call TRBJ2-1; D possibly corresponds to TRBD1 (5 bases). The CDR3 has 16 amino acids. Looked up from germline, CDR1 is SGHRS and CDR2 is YFSETQ. Trimming stripped 2 bases from V and 1 base from J, with 13 bases between. The CDR3 is CASSLTGELSYNEQFF. The CDR3 coding sequence is TGCGCCAGCAGCTTAACAGGTGAATTATCCTACAATGAGCAGTTCTTC.

This chain uses TRBV5-1 with TRBJ1-4, with 8 bases that match TRBD1. The CDR3 spans 15 residues. Unmatched junction bases numbered 5, after V lost 0 bases and J lost 7 bases. CDR1 SGHRS and CDR2 YFSETQ come from the germline V gene. The DNA of the CDR3 is TGCGCCAGCAGCTTGGCCCAGGGGGCGAGTGAAAAACTGTTTTTT. It specifies CASSLAQGASEKLFF.

The genes are TRBV2 and TRBJ1-4; D ambiguous. Germline V lookup: CDR1 SNHLY, CDR2 FYNNEI. This CDR3 contains 13 residues. V lost 3 bases and J 8 bases, leaving 10 bases between the germline ends. The CDR3 coding sequence is TGTGCCAGCAGTGACGTGGCTGCCGAAAAACTGTTTTTT. This translates into CASSDVAAEKLFF.

The V and J genes are TRBV6-5 and TRBJ1-5; no clear D gene. The V end lost 7 bases, the J end lost 3 bases, and 10 bases lay between the germline ends. Germline CDR1 is MNHEY and CDR2 is SVGAGI. The CDR3 spans 13 residues. Written as DNA, the CDR3 is TGTGCCAGCATGAGAACAGTCAATCAGCCCCAGCATTTT. Translated, it gives CASMRTVNQPQHF.

The CDR3 sequence is CASSVEGQGKTQYF. The CDR3 DNA sequence: TGTGCCAGCAGCGTAGAGGGACAGGGGAAGACCCAGTACTTC. This sequence joins TRBV9 and TRBJ2-5; 10 nucleotides match TRBD1. V shed 0 bases and J 6 bases; nucleotides not matched to a gene: 2. CDR3 length: 14 amino acids. The V gene's germline CDR1 is SGDLS and CDR2 YYNGEE. Filled out from reference TRBV9 and TRBJ2-5, the complete variable domain reads DSGVTQTPKHLITATGQRVTLRCSPRSGDLSVYWYQQSLDQGLQFLIQYYNGEERAKGNILERFSAQQFPDLHSELNLSSLELGDSALYFCASSVEGQGKTQYFGPGTRLLVL.

The gene calls are TRBV11-2 and TRBJ1-2; 8 bases align to TRBD1. CDR1 SGHAT and CDR2 FQNNGV come from the germline V gene. V shed 2 bases, J shed 8 bases, and the junction held 7 bases outside the gene matches. CDR3 length: 14 amino acids. The CDR3 bases are TGTGCCAGCAGCTTAACCAGGGGGCCTATGGGCTACACCTTC. Its protein is CASSLTRGPMGYTF. The full variable domain, with the rest looked up from reference TRBV11-2 and TRBJ1-2, is EAGVAQSPRYKIIEKRQSVAFWCNPISGHATLYWYQQILGQGPKLLIQFQNNGVVDDSQLPKDRFSAERLKGVDSTLKIQPAKLEDSAVYLCASSLTRGPMGYTFGSGTRLTVV.

The chain employs TRBV10-3 and TRBJ1-1; 7 bases map to TRBD1. The CDR3 runs 14 residues. Germline V gives CDR1 ENHRY, CDR2 SYGVKD. Trimming at V came to 6 bases and at J to 4 bases, leaving 8 bases not matched to a gene. Here the CDR3 DNA reads TGTGCCATCAGCGCGCAGGGGGTGGGCACTGAAGCTTTCTTT. Protein product: CAISAQGVGTEAFF.

This clone was observed once. The V gene is TRBV5-1, the J gene TRBJ1-1; D not certain. This CDR3 region has 15 residues. Germline CDR1 SGHRS, CDR2 YFSETQ. The V and J ends lost 4 bases and 0 bases respectively, with 13 bases between them. The chain's CDR3 is CASSLVGEVNTEAFF. The DNA of the CDR3 is TGCGCCAGCAGCCTTGTCGGGGAGGTGAACACTGAAGCTTTCTTT. The variable domain in full, completed from reference TRBV5-1 and TRBJ1-1, reads KAGVTQTPRYLIKTRGQQVTLSCSPISGHRSVSWYQQTPGQGLQFLFEYFSETQRNKGNFPGRFSGRQFSNSRSEMNVSTLELGDSALYLCASSLVGEVNTEAFFGQGTRLTVV.

CDR3 loop: CATSTLQRGTSYEQYF. The DNA of the CDR3 is TGTGCCACCAGCACTTTACAGCGGGGGACCTCCTACGAGCAGTACTTC. The chain combines TRBV15 with TRBJ2-7; the match to TRBD2 covers 8 bases. Trimming removed 4 bases from V and 0 bases from J; junction bases left unmatched: 8. The CDR3 spans 16 residues. In germline, CDR1 is LNHNV, CDR2 YYDKDF (reference sequence).

This chain connects TRBV25-1 to TRBJ1-3, with a possible D match to TRBD1 (5 bases). The CDR3 runs to 16 residues. CDR1 is MGHDK and CDR2 is SYGVNS in the germline V gene. The V and J ends lost 6 bases and 0 bases respectively, with 15 bases between them. DNA of the CDR3: TGTGCCAGCAGCATTGGAGGGGAGCCCTCTGGAAACACCATATATTTT. Amino acids: CASSIGGEPSGNTIYF.

This rearrangement joins TRBV7-8 to TRBJ1-5; D unclear. The CDR3 has 16 residues. V was cut by 5 bases and J by 5 bases, with 19 bases left in between. The germline CDR1 and CDR2 sequences are SGHVS and FQNEAQ. Here the CDR3 DNA reads TGTGCCAGCAGCCCCCGGAGGCATCCTACGTATCAGCCCCAGCATTTT. It codes for CASSPRRHPTYQPQHF. Full variable domain (missing parts from reference TRBV7-8 and TRBJ1-5): GAGVSQSPRYKVAKRGQDVALRCDPISGHVSLFWYQQALGQGPEFLTYFQNEAQLDKSGLPSDRFFAERPEGSVSTLKIQRTQQEDSAVYLCASSPRRHPTYQPQHFGDGTRLSIL.

The V gene is TRBV3-1 (or the pseudogene TRBV3-2), the J gene TRBJ1-2; 7 bases match TRBD1. V was pared by 6 bases and J by 6 bases, with 16 bases of the junction left unmatched. Germline values: CDR1 LGHDT, CDR2 YNNKEL (reference sequence). The CDR3 has 16 residues. The CDR3 sequence: CASSPGTAVSGDGYTF. In DNA form, the CDR3 reads TGTGCCAGCAGTCCCGGGACAGCGGTCTCAGGCGATGGCTACACCTTC.

V is TRBV14 and J is TRBJ1-2; D is undetermined. The CDR3 has 13 residues. The germline gives CDR1 SGHDN, CDR2 FVKESK. Deletions cut 0 bases from V and 8 bases from J, with 10 bases between. The CDR3 reads CASSQDARRGYTF. CDR3 sequence (DNA): TGTGCCAGCAGCCAAGATGCCCGGAGAGGCTACACCTTC.

V usage is TRBV11-2 and J usage is TRBJ1-2; no clear D. The CDR3 contains 12 residues. Trimming took 3 bases from V and 4 from J, leaving 6 bases between them. CDR1 is SGHAT and CDR2 is FQNNGV in the germline V gene. The CDR3 region has the DNA TGTGCCAGCAGCTTCGAGATCTATGGCTACACCTTC. It yields the protein CASSFEIYGYTF.

For the CDR3, the DNA is TGTGCCAGCAGTTTACTCCCCGGGGGCTATGGCTACACCTTC. It translates to CASSLLPGGYGYTF. V is TRBV28 and J is TRBJ1-2; D might be TRBD1 (5 bases). V lost 2 bases to trimming and J lost 4 bases, with 11 bases between them. CDR1 is MDHEN and CDR2 is SYDVKM in the germline V gene. This CDR3 is built from 14 residues.

The V and J genes are TRBV3-1 (or the pseudogene TRBV3-2) and TRBJ2-5, with D perhaps matching TRBD2 (5 bases). Germline CDR1 is LGHDT and CDR2 is YNNKEL (reference sequence). Trimming stripped 1 base from V and 5 bases from J, with 11 bases between. The CDR3 extends over 14 amino acids. CDR3 bases: TGTGCCAGCAGCCAAGTTCGCGGACTGGAGACCCAGTACTTC. It specifies CASSQVRGLETQYF.

The J gene is TRBJ1-4, the V gene TRBV18; the match to TRBD1 covers 9 bases. Germline CDR1 and CDR2: KGHSH and LQKENI. This CDR3 contains 15 residues. V trimming: 1 base; J trimming: 6 bases; junction bases outside the gene matches: 3. CDR3 loop: CASSPQTGGDEKLFF. The CDR3 DNA follows: TGTGCCAGCTCACCACAAACAGGGGGCGATGAAAAACTGTTTTTT.

The chain is built from TRBV19 and TRBJ1-5; D is undetermined. The CDR3 spans 13 residues. With 3 bases removed from V and 9 bases from J, the gap between germline ends came to 12 bases. Per germline, CDR1 LNHDA and CDR2 SQIVND (reference sequence). This CDR3 is CASSMQAQAPQHF. DNA for the CDR3: TGTGCCAGTAGTATGCAGGCCCAGGCGCCCCAGCATTTT.

This clone was seen only once. The CDR3 spells CASSLRQDRNEQFF. In DNA form, the CDR3 reads TGCGCCAGCAGCTTGCGACAGGATAGAAATGAGCAGTTCTTC. The chain carries TRBV5-1 and TRBJ2-1; maybe TRBD1 (6 bases). Germline assignment: CDR1 SGHRS and CDR2 YFSETQ. The CDR3 is made up of 14 amino acids. Trimming stripped 1 base from V and 7 bases from J, with 12 bases between.

The rearrangement links TRBV6-4 to TRBJ1-2; 7 bases match TRBD1. Germline CDR1 is MRHNA and CDR2 is SNTAGT. The CDR3 totals 13 residues. V gave up 5 bases and J gave up 4 bases; unmatched junction bases: 4. CDR3 sequence: CASSKGQSYGYTF. The CDR3 DNA follows: TGTGCCAGCAGTAAGGGACAGTCCTATGGCTACACCTTC.

The chain combines TRBV9 with TRBJ1-5, with D possibly being TRBD1 (5 bases). The CDR3 has 12 amino acids. Germline V CDR1 and CDR2: SGDLS, YYNGEE. V lost 0 bases to trimming and J lost 9 bases, with 7 bases between them. The CDR3 DNA reads TGTGCCAGCAGCGTAGTCGGGGGGCCCCAGCATTTT. Protein sequence: CASSVVGGPQHF.

CDR3 residues: CASRRTGDNEQFF. CDR3 coding DNA: TGTGCCAGTAGGCGGACAGGGGACAATGAGCAGTTCTTC. This rearrangement joins TRBV6-5 to TRBJ2-1; 9 bases line up with TRBD1. The CDR3 is made up of 13 amino acids. V lost 9 bases and J lost 5; bases outside the gene matches: 5. Germline-derived CDR1 and CDR2 are MNHEY and SVGAGI.

This chain joins TRBV7-6 and TRBJ1-6, with 7 positions matching TRBD1. Trimming at V came to 4 bases and at J to 5 bases, leaving 5 bases not matched to a gene. Germline CDR1 is SGHVS and CDR2 is FNYEAQ. The CDR3 covers 15 residues. The CDR3 nucleotides are TGTGCCAGCAGCTCCATGACAGGGAATAATTCACCCCTCCACTTT. Its protein product is CASSSMTGNNSPLHF.